This T cell receptor (beta chain) stems from a study of regulatory T cells in long-lasting Graves disease. Building of the TCR beta libraries involved iRepertoire HTBI primers and Arm-PCR of CDR3 regions. MiXCR, applied by TCRdb to the multiplex PCR reads, yields one record per CDR3 protein. There are roughly 610,000 distinct CDR3 sequences in the sample; around 16% occur only once, and more than 10% lies in the top ten. There are 15 residues in the CDR3. Deletions cut 6 bases from V and 1 base from J, with 18 bases between. Germline assignment: CDR1 DFQATT and CDR2 SNEGSKA (reference sequence). This clonotype was recorded at least ten times. As yet, its antigen is unknown. The time point is: newly diagnosed GD, antithyroid drugs for less than 3 months. There was RNA extracted from PBMCs, and the TCR library was made from it. Overall study findings and caveats: Exclusively peripheral blood, rather than thyroid tissue, was studied.

In addition, the sample was reused for a study of T cells in Graves' hyperthyroidism and ophthalmopathy.

The TCR originated in a man aged 18 to 30 with Graves disease. The sample consisted of peripheral blood mononuclear cells (PBMCs), taken at new diagnosis, from a patient treated with antithyroid drugs. The chain links TRBV20-1 to TRBJ1-1, with a weak D call TRBD1 (5 bases). The CDR3 DNA follows: TGCAGTGCGCCGAACCCCCAGGGCGGGAACACTGAAGCTTTCTTT. Translation gives CSAPNPQGGNTEAFF.